The clone carrying this T cell receptor (beta chain) was observed a handful of times. The antigen remains undetermined. This sample is drawn from a study of T cells in Graves' hyperthyroidism and ophthalmopathy. For the study at large: Peripheral blood sampling occurred at initial diagnosis, before any treatment.

General study findings and limits: With a median lead of roughly 6.8 months before onset, the model predicted ophthalmopathy.

Duration under 3 months, a NOSPECS grade of at least 4, and a Clinical Activity Score of at least 3 characterized the ophthalmopathy patients. Amplified TCR beta CDR3 regions came from RNA transcripts. First-round RT-PCR targeting the TCR CDR3 was performed with the HTBI primer set. TCRdb redid the calling of the multiplex PCR reads with MiXCR, one entry per CDR3 protein. This table holds 700,000 or so distinct CDR3 sequences, about 14% found once. The junction had 11 bases not matched to a gene; V was cut back by 5 bases and J by 5 bases. Germline V CDR1 and CDR2: DFQATT, SNEGSKA (reference sequence). The CDR3 extends over 15 amino acids.

This clonotype was obtained from a woman aged 45-65 years with Graves' ophthalmopathy. Sample: blood. V gene TRBV20-1 combines with J gene TRBJ2-2, with TRBD2 identical over 7 bases. In DNA form, the CDR3 reads TGCAGTGCTCGGCCCGGCGGGAGTGATACCGGGGAGCTGTTTTTT. Translation: CSARPGGSDTGELFF.